This is a list of T cell receptor beta chains from one sample in a study of Ad26.COV2.S vaccination and SARS-CoV-2 variants. The repertoire was sequenced with immunoSEQ multiplex PCR; TCRdb's copy has only in-frame clones and lacks some. This sample has around 420,000 clones, with more than 75% found just once. This specimen was peripheral blood, taken in a trial of Ad26.COV2.S vaccine versus placebo. These receptors were obtained from a person aged 18 to 65 who received the Ad26.COV2.S COVID-19 vaccine or a placebo. CDR3s include the opening cysteine and the closing phenylalanine or tryptophan. Each record gives: J gene, V gene, clone size, D gene, CDR3 protein, CDR3 DNA. The D gene is left open where the match is weak. Clone size, where shown, is once, few, many, or a class for clones that have expanded.

TRBJ2-1 | TRBV5-1 | - | TRBD2 | CASSLGLAGDANEQFF | TGCGCCAGCAGCTTGGGACTAGCGGGAGACGCCAATGAGCAGTTCTTC
TRBJ1-4 | TRBV5-4 | - | TRBD1 | CASSTAGTGGGKLFF | TGTGCCAGCAGCACCGCCGGGACAGGGGGCGGAAAACTGTTTTTT
TRBJ1-5 | TRBV3-1/TRBV3-2 | few | - | CASSRLPGDQPQHF | TGTGCCAGCAGCCGCCTCCCAGGAGATCAGCCCCAGCATTTT
TRBJ1-4 | TRBV27 | - | - | CASSLVATNEKLFF | TGTGCCAGCAGTTTAGTTGCAACTAATGAAAAACTGTTTTTT
TRBJ1-1 | TRBV7-9 | - | - | CASSFGSGQRVF | TGTGCCAGCAGCTTCGGGTCAGGCCAGCGAGTCTTT
TRBJ1-1 | TRBV3-1/TRBV3-2 | - | - | CASSHTGTEAFF | TGTGCCAGCAGCCACACCGGGACAGAAGCTTTCTTT
TRBJ2-3 | TRBV4-3 | - | TRBD1 | CASSLGTAGIAADTQYF | TGCGCCAGCAGCCTAGGGACAGCCGGTATCGCGGCAGATACGCAGTATTTT
TRBJ2-7 | TRBV4-1 | - | - | CASSQGDSNTYYEQYF | TGCGCCAGCAGCCAAGGCGACAGCAATACTTACTACGAGCAGTACTTC
TRBJ1-2 | TRBV30 | - | - | CAWSDSNYGYTF | TGTGCCTGGAGCGACAGCAACTATGGCTACACCTTC
TRBJ2-3 | TRBV5-4 | - | TRBD2 | CASSLLSGLAGGSYTQYF | TGTGCCAGCAGCTTACTGTCGGGACTAGCGGGGGGGAGTTATACGCAGTATTTT
TRBJ2-2 | TRBV7-2 | - | - | CASSQGTTVTGELFF | TGTGCCAGCAGTCAGGGGACAACGGTCACCGGGGAGCTGTTTTTT
TRBJ2-1 | TRBV4-2 | - | - | CASSDSGMAGYNEQFF | TGTGCCAGCAGCGATTCGGGCATGGCCGGATACAATGAGCAGTTCTTC
TRBJ2-3 | TRBV28 | - | - | CASRYQGVHTDTQYF | TGTGCCAGCAGGTACCAGGGTGTCCACACAGATACGCAGTATTTT
TRBJ2-5 | TRBV4-2 | - | - | CASSLSLDRDPNF | TGTGCCAGCAGCCTAAGCCTCGACCGGGACCCCAACTTC
TRBJ2-7 | TRBV6-5 | - | - | CASGHSGPAYEQYF | TGTGCCAGCGGCCACTCCGGACCGGCCTACGAGCAGTACTTC